The clone carrying this T cell receptor (beta chain) was observed once. Its antigen is not identified. There are 15 residues in the CDR3. Looked up from germline, CDR1 is SEHNR and CDR2 is FQNEAQ (reference sequence). Trimming stripped 5 bases from V and 3 bases from J, with 16 bases between. The data were taken from a study of fetal regulatory T cell absence and autoimmunity. The wider study: IPEX patients had exocrine pancreas autoimmunity without clinical diabetes.

Sequencing was at survey level. Some clones are missing from TCRdb's copy, which holds only in-frame ones; the method was immunoSEQ multiplex PCR. Here the sample spans around 100,000 clones, about two thirds being singletons. Study-level points and caveats: In IPEX, the enrichment was taken to support antigen-driven autoimmunity before birth.

This TCR came from a male donor with IPEX syndrome. Sequenced sample: pancreas tissue. This chain joins TRBV7-9 and TRBJ1-1; a weak D match, TRBD1 (6 bases). This CDR3 reads CASSPDRFLHTEAFF. Written as DNA, the CDR3 is TGTGCCAGCAGCCCCGACAGGTTTTTACACACTGAAGCTTTCTTT. The full variable domain, with the rest looked up from reference TRBV7-9 and TRBJ1-1, is DTGVSQNPRHKITKRGQNVTFRCDPISEHNRLYWYRQTLGQGPEFLTYFQNEAQLEKSRLLSDRFSAERPKGSFSTLEIQRTEQGDSAMYLCASSPDRFLHTEAFFGQGTRLTVV.